The TCR beta chain under discussion was sequenced for a study of tumor-infiltrating lymphocytes in primary liver carcinoma. Study background: Aged between 30 and 69 years, the patients were men and women.

Germline values: CDR1 SQVTM, CDR2 ANQGSEA. Trimming shortened V by 4 bases and J by 1 base, and 7 bases separated the two germline ends. This CDR3 is 12 amino acids long. This clonotype is labeled as medium-sized. Its antigen is not identified. Making TCR beta cDNA involved around 520 ng total RNA and a constant-region primer. Nested multiplex PCR, run for three rounds with slightly modified ARM-PCR, yielded TCR beta libraries. Investigators reported that the first two PCR rounds, at roughly 10 cycles each, used TRBV1-TRBV30 forward primers with a C-beta reverse primer. One entry per CDR3 protein results from TCRdb running MiXCR on the multiplex PCR reads. The sample lists around 60,000 distinct CDR3 sequences; about two thirds were seen once. Points from the study as a whole: Only about 7.5-24% of top clones appeared in all five tumor regions.

Between roughly 17 and 31 mg of unsorted bulk tissue served as the source from which RNA and DNA were co-extracted. The cohort consisted of patients whose primary liver carcinoma was surgically resected. Researchers took samples from five separate regions of each tumor. V usage is TRBV29-1 and J usage is TRBJ2-5; D remains ambiguous. Sequenced material: liver tumor tissue from sampling region 4. Subset denoted: tumor region T4, right-lateral pole. This clonotype was obtained from a man aged 40-49 years with primary liver carcinoma and hepatitis B virus infection. The CDR3 loop is CSVAASQETQYF. The CDR3 DNA is TGCAGCGTTGCGGCGAGCCAAGAGACCCAGTACTTC. The whole variable domain, remainder taken from reference TRBV29-1 and TRBJ2-5, is SAVISQKPSRDICQRGTSLTIQCQVDSQVTMMFWYRQQPGQSLTLIATANQGSEATYESGFVIDKFPISRPNLTFSTLTVSNMSPEDSSIYLCSVAASQETQYFGPGTRLLVL.